Presented here are 22 T cell receptor beta chains from one specimen sequenced in a study of blood T cell repertoires in COVID-19. TCRdb's copy holds only in-frame clones and misses some; the assay was immunoSEQ multiplex PCR. The sample carries 130,000 to 150,000 clones, around 82% recorded once. The sequencing sample was made of PBMCs or T cells enriched from blood (not recorded which). Receptor source: a man aged 35 to 55 with acute COVID-19.

The chain uses TRBV2 and TRBJ1-4; TRBD1 agrees at 9 bases. Trimming took 6 bases from V and 6 from J; bases not matched to a gene: 5. The CDR3 covers 14 residues. Germline values: CDR1 SNHLY, CDR2 FYNNEI. CDR3 coding DNA: TGTGCCAGCAGCGAACAGGGGGCCGATGAAAAACTGTTTTTT. Translating gives CASSEQGADEKLFF.

In this sample, this clone turned up a few times. V gene TRBV7-9 combines with J gene TRBJ2-5; 12 nucleotides agree with TRBD2. Per the germline V gene, CDR1 is SEHNR and CDR2 is FQNEAQ (reference sequence). This CDR3 region has 16 residues. The J segment lost 3 bases and the V segment lost 6 bases, leaving 8 bases of the junction unmatched. The CDR3 bases are TGTGCCAGCAGATCGACTAGCGGGAGCGATAAAGAGACCCAGTACTTC. Amino acid sequence: CASRSTSGSDKETQYF.

The CDR3 here is CASSLFREQYF. Here the CDR3 DNA reads TGTGCCAGCAGCTTGTTCCGCGAGCAGTACTTC. The V gene is TRBV11-2, the J gene TRBJ2-7, with D unclear. V lost 3 bases and J 6 bases, leaving 6 bases between the germline ends. There are 11 residues in the CDR3. Germline V CDR1 and CDR2: SGHAT, FQNNGV.

In its sample, this clone was seen a few times. J is TRBJ1-6 and V is TRBV5-4; no reliable D call. This CDR3 is 16 amino acids long. The V and J ends lost 4 bases and 3 bases respectively, with 14 bases between them. CDR1 SGHNT and CDR2 YYREEE come from the germline V gene (reference sequence). CDR3 bases: TGTGCCAGCAGCCCCGCCGGAGGTGGCTATAATTCACCCCTCCACTTT. The encoded protein is CASSPAGGGYNSPLHF.

The CDR3 region has the DNA TGCGCCAGCAGCCACCTACAGGGGGCCGGGGGAGGCTACACCTTC. Encoded protein: CASSHLQGAGGGYTF. This chain links TRBV4-1 with TRBJ1-2; 9 bases fit TRBD1. The CDR3 has 15 amino acids. The V gene's germline CDR1 is MGHRA and CDR2 YSYEKL. V dropped 3 bases and J dropped 8; count of bases not matched to a gene: 10.

Here the CDR3 reads CASRKTEVNTEAFF. The DNA for the CDR3 is TGCGCCAGCAGAAAAACAGAAGTGAACACTGAAGCTTTCTTT. This chain joins TRBV10-2 and TRBJ1-1; no reliable D call. V was shortened by 6 bases and J by 0 bases, with 11 bases between the two germline ends. Germline CDR1 reads WSHSY; CDR2 reads SAAADI. CDR3 length equals 14 residues.

In its sample, this clone was seen once. This chain connects TRBV29-1 to TRBJ2-1; 7 nucleotides agree with TRBD1. The CDR3 consists of 13 residues. V lost 6 bases to trimming and J lost 0 bases; unmatched junction nucleotides: 2. The V gene's germline CDR1 is SQVTM and CDR2 ANQGSEA. CDR3 bases: TGCAGCGTGGACAGGAGCTCCTACAATGAGCAGTTCTTC. It is translated as CSVDRSSYNEQFF.

The chain recombines TRBV9 with TRBJ1-1; 7 bases match TRBD1. Germline V CDR1 and CDR2: SGDLS, YYNGEE. The CDR3 runs 13 residues. Germline trimming cut 4 bases from V and 4 bases from J; bases unmatched to any gene: 4. CDR3 residues: CASSNQGGTEAFF. CDR3 DNA: TGTGCCAGCAGCAACCAGGGGGGCACTGAAGCTTTCTTT.

This chain joins TRBV11-2 and TRBJ2-1; 9 bases align to TRBD1. Germline CDR1 SGHAT, CDR2 FQNNGV. This CDR3 contains 16 residues. J lost 9 bases, V lost 5 bases, and 14 bases had no gene match. The CDR3, as DNA: TGTGCCAGCAGCCCGGGGACAGGGTTTAAGAATAGTGAGCAGTTCTTC. Its translation: CASSPGTGFKNSEQFF.

The chain joins TRBV28 to TRBJ1-5; D remains unclear. V was cut by 2 bases and J by 4 bases, with 9 bases left in between. Germline values: CDR1 MDHEN, CDR2 SYDVKM. This CDR3 has 14 residues. CDR3 region: CASSLIQKNQPQHF. Written as DNA, the CDR3 is TGTGCCAGCAGTTTAATCCAGAAGAATCAGCCCCAGCATTTT. The variable domain in full, completed from reference TRBV28 and TRBJ1-5, reads DVKVTQSSRYLVKRTGEKVFLECVQDMDHENMFWYRQDPGLGLRLIYFSYDVKMKEKGDIPEGYSVSREKKERFSLILESASTNQTSMYLCASSLIQKNQPQHFGDGTRLSIL.

The CDR3 here is CASSGGQGVEKLFF. The CDR3 nucleotides read TGTGCCAGCAGTGGAGGACAGGGGGTTGAAAAACTGTTTTTT. The rearrangement joins TRBV2 to TRBJ1-4, with 10 bases lining up with TRBD1. The CDR3 is made up of 14 amino acids. The V and J ends lost 4 bases and 7 bases, in that order; junction bases with no gene match: 3. The germline V gene has CDR1 SNHLY and CDR2 FYNNEI.

V gene TRBV4-3 combines with J gene TRBJ2-4; D not certain. Germline CDR1 reads LGHNA; CDR2 reads YSLEER. The germline V and J ends were trimmed by 3 bases and 0 bases, with 12 bases remaining between them. The CDR3 length is 16 residues. CDR3 nucleotides: TGCGCCAGCAGCCATGAGCTATTACTAGCCAAAAACATTCAGTACTTC. This gives the protein CASSHELLLAKNIQYF.

V is TRBV7-2 and J is TRBJ2-1; 9 nucleotides align to TRBD2. V lost 0 bases and J lost 10; bases outside the gene matches: 7. Germline CDR1 reads SGHTA; CDR2 reads FQGNSA. The CDR3 runs to 15 residues. This CDR3 is CASSLAPSGVNEQFF. CDR3 DNA sequence: TGTGCCAGCAGCTTAGCCCCTAGCGGGGTGAACGAGCAGTTCTTC.

The chain is built from TRBV5-5 and TRBJ1-1; TRBD1 might be the D (5 bases). The CDR3 consists of 15 residues. Germline lookup yields CDR1 SGHKS and CDR2 YYEKEE (reference sequence). V was clipped by 4 bases and J by 2 bases, with 15 bases between them. In DNA, the CDR3 is TGTGCCAGCAGCCCACGGGGGGTGGCAAACACTGAAGCTTTCTTT. Protein: CASSPRGVANTEAFF.

This clone came up once. The chain uses TRBV7-2 and TRBJ2-2; TRBD2 aligns across 8 bases. V gave up 7 bases and J gave up 4 bases; unmatched junction bases: 8. Germline-derived CDR1 and CDR2 are SGHTA and FQGNSA. The CDR3 has 15 residues. The CDR3 coding sequence is TGTGCCAGCACCCCAAGCGGGGGCGGCACCGGGGAGCTGTTTTTT. Protein sequence: CASTPSGGGTGELFF.

This chain uses TRBV6-5 with TRBJ1-6; TRBD1 matches 7 bases. Germline V gene lookup returns CDR1 MNHEY and CDR2 SVGAGI. CDR3 length: 15 amino acids. The trim removed 6 bases at V and 7 bases at J, leaving 9 bases unmatched. This CDR3 reads CASRTDRAKNSPLHF. The DNA of the CDR3 is TGTGCCAGCAGGACCGACAGGGCCAAAAATTCACCCCTCCACTTT.

This sequence joins TRBV5-1 and TRBJ2-7; D may be TRBD2 (5 bases). Germline CDR1 SGHRS, CDR2 YFSETQ. CDR3 length: 12 amino acids. V dropped 6 bases and J dropped 5 bases, with 12 bases sitting between them. CDR3 bases: TGCGCCAGCAAAAATCGGGGAAACGAGCAGTACTTC. Translation gives CASKNRGNEQYF. The complete variable domain, with remaining parts taken from reference TRBV5-1 and TRBJ2-7, reads KAGVTQTPRYLIKTRGQQVTLSCSPISGHRSVSWYQQTPGQGLQFLFEYFSETQRNKGNFPGRFSGRQFSNSRSEMNVSTLELGDSALYLCASKNRGNEQYFGPGTRLTVT.

The gene calls are TRBV28 and TRBJ2-7; D possibly corresponds to TRBD2 (6 bases). The length of the CDR3 is 15 residues. CDR1 MDHEN and CDR2 SYDVKM come from the germline V gene. V lost 4 bases and J lost 2, with 15 bases in between. CDR3 protein: CASSSVGLLTYEQYF. The DNA of the CDR3 is TGTGCCAGCAGTTCAGTGGGACTGCTAACCTACGAGCAGTACTTC.

The chain recombines TRBV24-1 with TRBJ2-5, with D perhaps TRBD1 (5 bases). Germline assignment: CDR1 KGHDR and CDR2 SFDVKD. The CDR3 covers 15 residues. V lost 2 bases and J 5 bases, leaving 14 bases between the germline ends. Here the CDR3 DNA reads TGTGCCACCAGTGATTCGGCCAGGGTGCAGGAGACCCAGTACTTC. It is translated as CATSDSARVQETQYF.

This chain links TRBV6-2 or TRBV6-3 with TRBJ2-7; D might be TRBD2 (5 bases). The germline CDR1 and CDR2 sequences are MNHEY and SVGEGT. V was clipped by 5 bases and J by 1 base, with 21 bases between them. The CDR3 extends over 17 amino acids. CDR3 sequence (DNA): TGTGCCAGCAGTAGCGGTTCCCTCAGGAAAAGGTCCTACGAGCAGTACTTC. Encoded protein: CASSSGSLRKRSYEQYF.

The V and J genes are TRBV7-2 and TRBJ2-7, with 7 bases identical to TRBD2. Germline CDR1 and CDR2: SGHTA and FQGNSA. V lost 1 base and J lost 3; bases outside the gene matches: 6. The CDR3 sequence is 15 residues long. The CDR3 DNA reads TGTGCCAGCAGCTTAGGGCCAGCGGGGAACTACGAGCAGTACTTC. Its protein product is CASSLGPAGNYEQYF.

This clone was seen a few times. In DNA form, the CDR3 reads TGTGCCAGCAGCTTATCGGACAGGCTGTCGACACCCCTCCACTTT. Its protein is CASSLSDRLSTPLHF. The chain has TRBV7-8 and TRBJ1-6, with 7 positions matching TRBD1. This CDR3 spans 15 amino acids. Germline assignment: CDR1 SGHVS and CDR2 FQNEAQ. Trimming removed 2 bases from V and 11 bases from J; junction bases left unmatched: 9.